This T cell receptor (beta chain) appears in the sequencing data of a study of glioma-infiltrating T cells. Points from the study as a whole: Tissue and blood shared very few CDR3 sequences. Tissue-blood divergence was below expectation in non-neoplastic patients, above in gliomas.

V shed 6 bases and J 5 bases; nucleotides not matched to a gene: 10. Germline CDR1 SGHTA, CDR2 FQGTGA. This CDR3 contains 16 residues. This clonotype was detected only a few times. Its antigen is unidentified. Using RNA template, CDR3s of TCR alpha and beta were amplified with iRepertoire arm-PCR. Tissue mRNA or PBMC total RNA, roughly 100-400 ng, went into one-step reverse transcription and amplification. MiXCR, applied by TCRdb to the multiplex PCR reads, yields one record per CDR3 protein. The table records around 120,000 distinct CDR3 sequences, about 25% of them present only once. The rearrangement uses TRBV7-3 and TRBJ1-6, with 7 bases aligning to TRBD1. The sequence was obtained from a human donor with low-grade glioma or glioblastoma, undergoing nonglioma brain surgery, or in good health (not recorded which). The sequencing sample was made of glioma tissue, nonneoplastic brain tissue, or PBMCs (not recorded which). Here the CDR3 DNA reads TGTGCCAGCAGTTCTAATCCGGGACAGCATAATTCACCCCTCCACTTT. This gives the protein CASSSNPGQHNSPLHF.